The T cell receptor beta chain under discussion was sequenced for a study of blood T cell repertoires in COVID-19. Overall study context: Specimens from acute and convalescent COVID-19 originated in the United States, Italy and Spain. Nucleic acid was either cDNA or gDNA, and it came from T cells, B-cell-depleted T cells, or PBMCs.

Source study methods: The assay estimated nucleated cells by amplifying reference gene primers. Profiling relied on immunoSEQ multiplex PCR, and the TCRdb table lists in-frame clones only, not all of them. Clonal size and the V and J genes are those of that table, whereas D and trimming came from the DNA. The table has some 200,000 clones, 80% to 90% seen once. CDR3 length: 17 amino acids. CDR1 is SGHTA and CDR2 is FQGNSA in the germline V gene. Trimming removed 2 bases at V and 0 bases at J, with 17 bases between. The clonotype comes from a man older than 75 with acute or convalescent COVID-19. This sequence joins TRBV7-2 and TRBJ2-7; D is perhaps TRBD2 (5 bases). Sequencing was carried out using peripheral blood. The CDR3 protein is CASSLNRGLASSYEQYV. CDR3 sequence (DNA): TGTGCCAGCAGCTTAAACCGAGGACTGGCGAGCTCCTACGAGCAGTACGTC.